This entry concerns a single T cell receptor (beta chain). No antigen is known for it. The germline V gene encodes CDR1 GTSNPN and CDR2 SVGIG (reference sequence). The CDR3 runs 11 residues. Trimming took off 2 bases at V and 0 bases at J, with 2 bases between the two ends. The data stem from a study of T cell responses to AZD1222 COVID-19 vaccine. Background on the study: Analysis merged second doses at about 4 or about 12 weeks.

Clones were sequenced by immunoSEQ multiplex PCR, and TCRdb holds only the in-frame ones, with some missing. Of some 120,000 clones listed, roughly 87% are singletons. Study findings and constraints: Spike regions recognized by vaccine-associated CD4 TCRs spanned the protein, led by 160-218 and 743-854. In the spike-specific TCR repertoire, nearly half reportedly target unmutated variant regions. Repertoires were obtained solely post-peak T cell response.

The specimen comprised peripheral blood, sampled on day 0 of AZD1222 vaccination. The V and J genes are TRBV30 and TRBJ2-7, with unresolved D. This TCR came from an adult in good health. The CDR3 region has the DNA TGTGCCTGGAGTCACTCCTACGAGCAGTACTTC. Encoded protein: CAWSHSYEQYF. Full variable domain (remainder filled in from reference TRBV30 and TRBJ2-7): SQTIHQWPATLVQPVGSPLSLECTVEGTSNPNLYWYRQAAGRGLQLLFYSVGIGQISSEVPQNLSASRPQDRQFILSSKKLLLSDSGFYLCAWSHSYEQYFGPGTRLTVT.